Each of the 18 T cell receptor beta chains below was sequenced from the same sample in a study of CD8 T cells in ankylosing spondylitis. TCRdb re-called the 5' RACE reads with MiXCR, one entry per CDR3 protein. Among about 260,000 distinct CDR3 sequences, around 20% were seen once, and the ten largest hold roughly 8%. The sequencing sample was made of blood, either unsorted or a sorted T cell fraction (not recorded which). Receptors originate from a male donor with ankylosing spondylitis or in good health (not recorded which).

J is TRBJ1-1 and V is TRBV6-1, with D possibly being TRBD1 (6 bases). The CDR3 sequence is 13 residues long. Germline CDR1 is MNHNS and CDR2 is SASEGT. Between the trimmed V and J ends, which lost 7 bases and 3 bases, there was a span of 12 bases. This CDR3 reads CASTKRGYTEAFF. Here the CDR3 DNA reads TGTGCCAGCACTAAAAGGGGGTACACTGAAGCTTTCTTT.

The CDR3 is CASSFAISGANVLTF. In nucleotides, the CDR3 is TGTGCCAGCAGTTTCGCGATCTCTGGGGCCAACGTCCTGACTTTC. This chain connects TRBV12-3 or TRBV12-4 to TRBJ2-6, with D uncertain. V was pared by 3 bases and J by 0 bases, with 6 bases between. The CDR3 is 15 amino acids.

This clonotype was seen only a few times. This rearrangement joins TRBV3-1 to TRBJ2-1; D is ambiguous. The germline V and J ends were trimmed by 3 bases and 4 bases, with 10 bases remaining between them. Germline V gives CDR1 LGHDT, CDR2 YNNKEL (reference sequence). The CDR3 extends over 14 amino acids. DNA for the CDR3: TGTGCCAGCAGCCAGAAACGCACTTACAATGAGCAGTTCTTC. It specifies CASSQKRTYNEQFF.

This clonotype has more than one count but fewer than ten. The chain uses TRBV20-1 and TRBJ1-6, with D possibly matching TRBD1 (5 bases). V was trimmed by 5 bases and J by 8 bases, leaving 10 bases between them. From germline, CDR1 is DFQATT and CDR2 SNEGSKA (reference sequence). There are 12 residues in the CDR3. The CDR3 DNA reads as TGCAGTGCTGACAGAGGGGATTCACCCCTCCACTTT. As protein: CSADRGDSPLHF.

The V gene is TRBV9, the J gene TRBJ1-5; no firm D call. Germline V gene data show CDR1 as SGDLS and CDR2 as YYNGEE. Trimming removed 0 bases from V and 4 bases from J, with 5 bases in between. CDR3 length: 13 residues. The CDR3 is CASSVDQNQPQHF. The CDR3 bases are TGTGCCAGCAGCGTAGATCAGAATCAGCCCCAGCATTTT.

The table lists this clonotype with a few counts. The V gene is TRBV11-2, the J gene TRBJ2-5; tentatively, D is TRBD1 (6 bases). The V gene lost 5 bases and the J gene lost 1 base, with 14 bases spanning the gap. CDR3 length: 15 residues. Per the germline V gene, CDR1 is SGHAT and CDR2 is FQNNGV. CDR3: CASSRSGHAQETQYF. In DNA form, the CDR3 reads TGTGCCAGCAGCCGTTCGGGACACGCCCAAGAGACCCAGTACTTC.

This CDR3 reads CASSSGGGYNEQFF. In DNA form, the CDR3 reads TGTGCCAGCAGCTCCGGAGGGGGGTACAATGAGCAGTTCTTC. The J gene is TRBJ2-1, the V gene TRBV5-5; D is possibly TRBD1 or TRBD2 (6 bases each). The V gene's germline CDR1 is SGHKS and CDR2 YYEKEE (reference sequence). V lost 3 bases to trimming and J lost 4 bases, with 11 bases between them. The CDR3 has 14 amino acids.

This clonotype is a singleton in its sample. This chain links TRBV20-1 with TRBJ1-4; the D is unclear. The germline V gene has CDR1 DFQATT and CDR2 SNEGSKA (reference sequence). Deletions cut 4 bases from V and 1 base from J, with 10 bases between. CDR3 length equals 14 residues. The CDR3 DNA follows: TGCAGTGCTACACGACTTATAACTAATGAAAAACTGTTTTTT. Its protein product is CSATRLITNEKLFF.

This clonotype was seen at least ten times. V gene TRBV20-1 combines with J gene TRBJ2-7, with D possibly TRBD2 on 6 matching bases. V lost 6 bases to trimming and J lost 0 bases, with 12 bases between them. The CDR3 spans 13 residues. Per the germline V gene, CDR1 is DFQATT and CDR2 is SNEGSKA (reference sequence). The CDR3 loop is CSARTGDSYEQYV. In DNA form, the CDR3 reads TGCAGTGCCCGCACGGGGGACTCCTACGAGCAGTACGTC.

This clonotype has only a few counts. The V call is TRBV12-3 or TRBV12-4, the J call TRBJ2-5; 8 nucleotides align to TRBD1. Germline trimming cut 2 bases from V and 3 bases from J; bases unmatched to any gene: 2. There are 14 residues in the CDR3. The CDR3 DNA reads as TGTGCCAGCAGTTTACGGACAGGGAAAGAGACCCAGTACTTC. Translated, it gives CASSLRTGKETQYF.

This clonotype was seen a few times. This chain links TRBV5-1 with TRBJ2-5; weak D call: TRBD1 (7 bases). V was trimmed by 3 bases and J by 2 bases, leaving 29 bases between them. Per germline, CDR1 SGHRS and CDR2 YFSETQ. The CDR3 is 20 amino acids. CDR3 amino acids: CASSSGHRRGPVELQETQYF. CDR3 coding DNA: TGCGCCAGCAGCTCAGGACATAGGAGGGGGCCCGTGGAGTTACAAGAGACCCAGTACTTC.

The chain couples TRBV6-5 to TRBJ1-5, with unresolved D. The V end was cut by 4 bases, the J end by 0 bases, with 7 bases between. Looked up from germline, CDR1 is MNHEY and CDR2 is SVGAGI. This CDR3 spans 14 amino acids. The DNA for the CDR3 is TGTGCCAGCAGTTCACAGTATAGCAATCAGCCCCAGCATTTT. Encoded protein: CASSSQYSNQPQHF.

This clonotype was found a few times. The chain combines TRBV5-1 with TRBJ2-2, with D tentatively TRBD2 (5 bases). Trimming pared 0 bases from V and 11 bases from J, leaving 8 bases between. CDR3 size: 12 residues. Germline CDR1 SGHRS, CDR2 YFSETQ. Written as DNA, the CDR3 is TGCGCCAGCAGCTTGGCGGCTAGCGAGCTGTTTTTT. It codes for CASSLAASELFF.

V and J are TRBV10-3 and TRBJ2-3; 8 nucleotides line up with TRBD1. Per the germline V gene, CDR1 is ENHRY and CDR2 is SYGVKD. The CDR3 length is 14 residues. Trimming removed 3 bases from V and 2 bases from J; junction bases left unmatched: 1. CDR3 residues: CAISDQGATDTQYF. The CDR3 DNA reads TGTGCCATCAGTGACCAGGGGGCCACAGATACGCAGTATTTT.

This clonotype was observed a handful of times. This chain uses TRBV5-1 with TRBJ2-2; D ambiguous. The germline V gene encodes CDR1 SGHRS and CDR2 YFSETQ. V gave up 0 bases and J gave up 5 bases, with 11 bases separating them. The CDR3 length is 15 residues. The CDR3 nucleotides are TGCGCCAGCAGCTTGGGGCCTAGGTGGACCGGGGAGCTGTTTTTT. Amino acid sequence: CASSLGPRWTGELFF.

The sample holds a few counts of this clonotype. The V call is TRBV15, the J call TRBJ2-1; D is unresolved. The ends were cut back, 8 bases at V and 7 bases at J, with 12 bases in the middle. Germline lookup yields CDR1 LNHNV and CDR2 YYDKDF (reference sequence). There are 12 residues in the CDR3. The DNA of the CDR3 is TGTGCCACCTCTCATGACACAAATGAGCAGTTCTTC. This translates into CATSHDTNEQFF.

This clonotype appeared a few times. The V gene is TRBV14, the J gene TRBJ2-1; 7 nucleotides align to TRBD1. The length of the CDR3 is 13 residues. The germline CDR1 and CDR2 sequences are SGHDN and FVKESK. V was pared by 6 bases and J by 9 bases, with 8 bases of the junction left unmatched. In DNA form, the CDR3 reads TGTGCCAGCAGGGAGACAGGGAGAAGTGAGCAGTTCTTC. Translating it yields CASRETGRSEQFF.

J is TRBJ2-1 and V is TRBV5-1; the match to TRBD1 covers 7 bases. The V segment lost 0 bases and the J segment 4 bases; nucleotides outside the gene matches: 10. CDR1 is SGHRS, CDR2 YFSETQ, per germline. This CDR3 comprises 17 residues. Written as DNA, the CDR3 is TGCGCCAGCAGCTTGGGGTGGCTGGGACAGTCTTACAATGAGCAGTTCTTC. Translating it yields CASSLGWLGQSYNEQFF.